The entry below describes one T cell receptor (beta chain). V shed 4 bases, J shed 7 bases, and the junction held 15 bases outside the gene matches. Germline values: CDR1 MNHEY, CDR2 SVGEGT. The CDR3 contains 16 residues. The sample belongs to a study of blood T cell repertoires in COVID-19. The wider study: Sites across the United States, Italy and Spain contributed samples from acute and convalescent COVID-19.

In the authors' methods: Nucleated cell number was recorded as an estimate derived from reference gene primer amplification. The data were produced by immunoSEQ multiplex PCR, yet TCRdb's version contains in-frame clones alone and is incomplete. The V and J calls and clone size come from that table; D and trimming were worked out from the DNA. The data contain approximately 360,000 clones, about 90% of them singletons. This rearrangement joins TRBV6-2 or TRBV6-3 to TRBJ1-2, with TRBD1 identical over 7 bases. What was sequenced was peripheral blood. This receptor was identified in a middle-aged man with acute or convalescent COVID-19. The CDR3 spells CASSWGGTEDLAGYTF. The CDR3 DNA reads TGTGCCAGCAGTTGGGGCGGGACAGAGGATCTAGCTGGCTACACCTTC.